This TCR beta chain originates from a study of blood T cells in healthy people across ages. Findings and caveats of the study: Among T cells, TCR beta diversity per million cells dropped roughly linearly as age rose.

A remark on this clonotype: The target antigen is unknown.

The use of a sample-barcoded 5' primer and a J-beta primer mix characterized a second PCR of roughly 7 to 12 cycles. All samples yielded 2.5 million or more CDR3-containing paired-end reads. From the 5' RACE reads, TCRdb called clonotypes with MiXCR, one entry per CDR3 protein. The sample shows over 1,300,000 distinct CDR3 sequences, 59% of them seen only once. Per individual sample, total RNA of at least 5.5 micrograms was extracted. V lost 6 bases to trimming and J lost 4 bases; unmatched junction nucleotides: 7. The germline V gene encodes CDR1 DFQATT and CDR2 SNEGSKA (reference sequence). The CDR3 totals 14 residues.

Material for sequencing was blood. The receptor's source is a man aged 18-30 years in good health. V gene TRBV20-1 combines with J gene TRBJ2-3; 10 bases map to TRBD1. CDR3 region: CSADDRGHSDTQYF. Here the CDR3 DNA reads TGCAGTGCCGATGACAGGGGGCATTCAGATACGCAGTATTTT.